These 5 T cell receptor beta chains came from one sample sequenced in a study of blood T cells in healthy people across ages. For the second PCR, which ran for 7 to 11 cycles, a sample-barcoded 5' primer and a J-beta primer mix were used. TCRdb re-derived calls from the 5' RACE reads in MiXCR, one entry per CDR3 protein. Of roughly 1 million distinct CDR3 sequences in the sample, approximately 26% are singletons; the top ten hold approximately 0.7%. These data were likewise used in another study, on T cells of mothers and their children.

The sequenced material came from blood. These receptors were collected from a girl aged 2-10 years in good health.

This rearrangement joins TRBV20-1 to TRBJ2-1; D is undetermined. The CDR3 totals 14 residues. Between the trimmed V and J ends, which lost 0 bases and 7 bases, there was a span of 13 bases. Germline CDR1 DFQATT, CDR2 SNEGSKA (reference sequence). CDR3 DNA sequence: TGCAGTGCTAGAGATCGGTCCAATTTTAATGAGCAGTTCTTC. Amino acid sequence: CSARDRSNFNEQFF.

This clonotype was counted a few times. The V and J genes are TRBV29-1 and TRBJ2-5; tentatively, D is TRBD2 (5 bases). CDR1 and CDR2 (germline): SQVTM, ANQGSEA. This CDR3 has 11 amino acids. V was trimmed by 0 bases and J by 7 bases, leaving 6 bases between them. The CDR3 nucleotides read TGCAGCGTTGAAGATCGGGGGACCCAGTACTTC. It is translated as CSVEDRGTQYF.

This clonotype came up a few times. The chain carries TRBV9 and TRBJ2-2; the D gene is possibly TRBD1 (5 bases). With 6 bases removed from V and 4 bases from J, the gap between germline ends came to 19 bases. There are 16 residues in the CDR3. Per germline, CDR1 SGDLS and CDR2 YYNGEE. CDR3 amino acids: CASTLGEGRGTGELFF. Here the CDR3 DNA reads TGTGCCAGCACCCTAGGGGAAGGGCGAGGCACCGGGGAGCTGTTTTTT. Variable domain in full (rest from reference TRBV9 and TRBJ2-2): DSGVTQTPKHLITATGQRVTLRCSPRSGDLSVYWYQQSLDQGLQFLIQYYNGEERAKGNILERFSAQQFPDLHSELNLSSLELGDSALYFCASTLGEGRGTGELFFGEGSRLTVL.

The sample holds a few counts of this clonotype. CDR3 residues: CASSLYNRGLDQPQHF. In nucleotides, the CDR3 is TGTGCCAGCAGCTTATACAACAGGGGGCTGGATCAGCCCCAGCATTTT. This chain links TRBV5-6 with TRBJ1-5; 9 bases are shared with TRBD1. Trimming took 2 bases from V and 5 from J; bases not matched to a gene: 8. The CDR3 is 16 residues long. Germline CDR1 is SGHDT and CDR2 is YYEEEE.

This rearrangement joins TRBV28 to TRBJ1-5; tentative D call: TRBD1 (5 bases). The CDR3 runs to 16 residues. Germline V lookup: CDR1 MDHEN, CDR2 SYDVKM. V was trimmed by 1 base and J by 2 bases, leaving 12 bases between them. The CDR3 coding sequence is TGTGCCAGCAGTTTATCGGCAGGGAGGCGCAATCAGCCCCAGCATTTT. Amino acid sequence: CASSLSAGRRNQPQHF.